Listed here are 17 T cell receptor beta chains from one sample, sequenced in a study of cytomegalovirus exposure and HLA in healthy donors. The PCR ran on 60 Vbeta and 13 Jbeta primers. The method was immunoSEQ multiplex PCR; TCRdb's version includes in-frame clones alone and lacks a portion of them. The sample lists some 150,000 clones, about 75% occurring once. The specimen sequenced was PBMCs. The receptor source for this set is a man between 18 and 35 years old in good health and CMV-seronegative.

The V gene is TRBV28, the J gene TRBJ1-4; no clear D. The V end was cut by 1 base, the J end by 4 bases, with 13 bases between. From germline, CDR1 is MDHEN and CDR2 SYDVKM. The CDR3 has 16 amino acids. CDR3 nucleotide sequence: TGTGCCAGCAGTTTATCGGTGGCGGCATATAATGAAAAACTGTTTTTT. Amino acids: CASSLSVAAYNEKLFF.

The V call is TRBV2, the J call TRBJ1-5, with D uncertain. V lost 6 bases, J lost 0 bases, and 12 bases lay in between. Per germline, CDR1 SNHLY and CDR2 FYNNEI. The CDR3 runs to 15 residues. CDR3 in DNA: TGTGCCAGCAGCCTAAGAGGGTCTAGCAATCAGCCCCAGCATTTT. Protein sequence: CASSLRGSSNQPQHF.

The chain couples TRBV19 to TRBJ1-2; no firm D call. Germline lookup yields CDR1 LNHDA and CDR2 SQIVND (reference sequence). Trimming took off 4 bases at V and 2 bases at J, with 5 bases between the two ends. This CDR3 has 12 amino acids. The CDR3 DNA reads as TGTGCCAGTAGTAACCAGAACTATGGCTACACCTTC. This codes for CASSNQNYGYTF.

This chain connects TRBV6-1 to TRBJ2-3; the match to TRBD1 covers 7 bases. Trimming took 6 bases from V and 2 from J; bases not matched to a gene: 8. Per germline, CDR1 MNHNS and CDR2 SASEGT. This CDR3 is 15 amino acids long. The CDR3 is CASSAGTAHTDTQYF. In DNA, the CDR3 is TGTGCCAGCAGCGCCGGGACAGCTCACACAGATACGCAGTATTTT.

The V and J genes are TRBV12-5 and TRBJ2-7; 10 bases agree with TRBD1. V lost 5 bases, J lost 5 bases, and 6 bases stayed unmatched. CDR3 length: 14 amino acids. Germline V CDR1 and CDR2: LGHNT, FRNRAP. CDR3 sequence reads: CASGGSGTGDEQYF. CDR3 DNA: TGTGCTAGTGGTGGCTCCGGGACAGGGGACGAGCAGTACTTC. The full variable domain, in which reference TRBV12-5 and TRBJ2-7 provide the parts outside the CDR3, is DARVTQTPRHKVTEMGQEVTMRCQPILGHNTVFWYRQTMMQGLELLAYFRNRAPLDDSGMPKDRFSAEMPDATLATLKIQPSEPRDSAVYFCASGGSGTGDEQYFGPGTRLTVT.

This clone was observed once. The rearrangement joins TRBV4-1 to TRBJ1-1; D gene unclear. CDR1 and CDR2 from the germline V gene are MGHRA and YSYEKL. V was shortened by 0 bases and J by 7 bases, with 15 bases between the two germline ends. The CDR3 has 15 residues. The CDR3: CASSQDIEGSGEAFF. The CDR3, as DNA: TGCGCCAGCAGCCAAGATATTGAGGGCTCGGGTGAAGCTTTCTTT.

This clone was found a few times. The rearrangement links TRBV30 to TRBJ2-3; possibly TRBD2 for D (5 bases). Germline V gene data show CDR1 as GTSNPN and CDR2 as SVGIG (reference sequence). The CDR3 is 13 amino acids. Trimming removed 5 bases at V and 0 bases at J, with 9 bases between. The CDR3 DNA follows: TGTGCCTGGTACCCGGGGAGCACAGATACGCAGTATTTT. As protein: CAWYPGSTDTQYF.

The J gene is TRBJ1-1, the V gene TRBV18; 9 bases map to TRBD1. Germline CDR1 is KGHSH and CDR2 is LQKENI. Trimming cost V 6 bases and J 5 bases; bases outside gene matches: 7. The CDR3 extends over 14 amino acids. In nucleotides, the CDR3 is TGTGCCAGCTCGTCCAGACAGGGGGATACTGAAGCTTTCTTT. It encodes CASSSRQGDTEAFF.

Here the CDR3 DNA reads TGTGCCAGCAGCTTAGATCAGGGTAGCTCCTACAATGAGCAGTTCTTC. It specifies CASSLDQGSSYNEQFF. The chain employs TRBV13 and TRBJ2-1; D may be TRBD1 (5 bases). From germline, CDR1 is PRHDT and CDR2 FYEKMQ (reference sequence). The CDR3 sequence is 16 residues long. Trimming removed 1 base at V and 0 bases at J, with 10 bases between.

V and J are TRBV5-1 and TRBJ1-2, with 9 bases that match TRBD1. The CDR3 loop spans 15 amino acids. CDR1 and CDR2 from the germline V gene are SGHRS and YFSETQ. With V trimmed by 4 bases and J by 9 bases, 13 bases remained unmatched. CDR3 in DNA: TGCGCCAGCAGCGACGGCGAAACAGGGGGCTGGAGCTACACCTTC. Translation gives CASSDGETGGWSYTF.

CDR3 region: CASSLLGRGTGANVLTF. The CDR3 nucleotides read TGCGCCAGCAGCTTGCTGGGGCGAGGAACTGGGGCCAACGTCCTGACTTTC. V and J are TRBV5-1 and TRBJ2-6, with D tentatively TRBD1 (5 bases). Between the trimmed V and J ends, which lost 1 base and 2 bases, there was a span of 13 bases. Germline CDR1 reads SGHRS; CDR2 reads YFSETQ. The CDR3 is 17 residues long.

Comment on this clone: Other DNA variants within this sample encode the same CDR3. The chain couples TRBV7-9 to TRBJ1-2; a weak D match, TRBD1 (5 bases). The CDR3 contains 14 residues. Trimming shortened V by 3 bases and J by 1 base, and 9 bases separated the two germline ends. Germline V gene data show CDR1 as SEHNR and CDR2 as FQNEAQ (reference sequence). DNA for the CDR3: TGTGCCAGCAGCTTGACGGGGGTTAACTATGGCTACACCTTC. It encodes CASSLTGVNYGYTF.

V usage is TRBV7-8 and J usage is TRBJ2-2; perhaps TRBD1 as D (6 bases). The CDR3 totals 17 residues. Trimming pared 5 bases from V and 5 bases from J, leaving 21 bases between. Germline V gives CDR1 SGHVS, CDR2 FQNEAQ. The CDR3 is CASSDGTPTSPTGELFF. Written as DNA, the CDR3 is TGTGCCAGCAGCGATGGGACACCTACATCCCCAACCGGGGAGCTGTTTTTT.

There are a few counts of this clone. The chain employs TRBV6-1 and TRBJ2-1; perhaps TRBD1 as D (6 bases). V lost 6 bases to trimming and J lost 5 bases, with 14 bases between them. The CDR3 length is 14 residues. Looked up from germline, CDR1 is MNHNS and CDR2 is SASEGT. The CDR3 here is CASRERTADNEQFF. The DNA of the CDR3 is TGTGCCAGCAGGGAGAGGACAGCGGACAATGAGCAGTTCTTC.

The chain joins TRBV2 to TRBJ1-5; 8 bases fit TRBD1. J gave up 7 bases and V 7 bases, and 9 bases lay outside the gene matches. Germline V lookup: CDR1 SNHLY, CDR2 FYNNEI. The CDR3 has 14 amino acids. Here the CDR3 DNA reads TGTGCCAGCACCTCCGGGACAGGCGGCCAGCCCCAGCATTTT. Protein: CASTSGTGGQPQHF. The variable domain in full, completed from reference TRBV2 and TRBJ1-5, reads EPEVTQTPSHQVTQMGQEVILRCVPISNHLYFYWYRQILGQKVEFLVSFYNNEISEKSEIFDDQFSVERPDGSNFTLKIRSTKLEDSAMYFCASTSGTGGQPQHFGDGTRLSIL.

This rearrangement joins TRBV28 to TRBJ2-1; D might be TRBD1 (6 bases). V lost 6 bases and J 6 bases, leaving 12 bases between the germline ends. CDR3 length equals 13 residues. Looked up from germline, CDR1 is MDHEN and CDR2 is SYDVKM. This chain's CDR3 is CASSRLGANEQFF. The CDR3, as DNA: TGTGCCAGCAGCCGACTGGGGGCCAATGAGCAGTTCTTC.

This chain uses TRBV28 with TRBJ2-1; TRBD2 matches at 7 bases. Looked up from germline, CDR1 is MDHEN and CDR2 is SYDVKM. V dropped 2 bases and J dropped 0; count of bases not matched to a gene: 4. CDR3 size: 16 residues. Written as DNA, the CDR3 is TGTGCCAGCAGTTTAGGGGGGGTAAGCTCCTACAATGAGCAGTTCTTC. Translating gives CASSLGGVSSYNEQFF.